This TCR beta chain comes out of a study of blood T cell repertoires in COVID-19. Looking at the study overall: COVID-19 samples collected from the United States, Italy and Spain covered acute and convalescent phases.

The CDR3 has 14 amino acids. Germline CDR1 is MNHEY and CDR2 is SMNVEV (reference sequence). J was trimmed by 7 bases and V by 2 bases; bases with no gene match: 4. Generated by immunoSEQ multiplex PCR, the TCRdb table keeps only in-frame clones and is missing some. Counted here are about 140,000 clones, 70% to 80% occurring once; the ten biggest clones make up around 4.2%. The TCR originated in an elderly woman with active or convalescent COVID-19. The sample comprised peripheral blood. The chain recombines TRBV27 with TRBJ1-4; 7 bases align to TRBD1. CDR3 amino acids: CASSLIPGGEKLFF. The CDR3 DNA sequence: TGTGCCAGCAGTTTAATCCCAGGGGGTGAAAAACTGTTTTTT.